This T cell receptor beta chain comes out of a study of response to subunit inactivated influenza vaccine (dated by TCRdb to between 2018 and 2020). Background for the entire study: Deep quantitative T cell receptor repertoire profiling was used in the study to track responses to a trivalent subunit inactivated influenza vaccine.

V has 4 bases trimmed and J has 4 bases trimmed; junction bases matching no gene number 11. The germline V gene encodes CDR1 SGHRS and CDR2 YFSETQ. Inclusive of the bounding cysteine and phenylalanine, the CDR3 is 16 residues long. Only the CDR3 region is kept as DNA, spanning 48 bases read in frame from base 1. The library was built by means of RT-PCR. The data were produced on an Illumina HiSeq 2500. Clones were called with MiXCR by TCRdb after fastp trimmed the public reads at Q25, and only in-frame beta chains were retained. Rows merge per CDR3 protein into single entries with the most common DNA and genes. For this sample there are roughly 500,000 distinct CDR3 sequences; approximately 17% appear just once. Of the sample, roughly 3% is held by the ten largest clones. In the case of this clonotype: Its antigen has not been determined. No much larger clone is present one base from it, and per-base qualities are unavailable.

The full study reports these points: The authors proposed that each seasonal influenza vaccination may bring in only a limited number of new T cells.

The receptor chain draws on TRBV5-1 and TRBJ2-1; TRBD2 agrees with 7 junctional bases. The material was CD4+ T cells sorted from PBMCs, obtained around 25 months after vaccination. This clonotype originated in a man aged 45-69 years who received an inactivated influenza vaccine. Donor details come from another sample of the same person, matched by shared clones. Read as DNA, the sequence is TGCGCCAGCAGCCCGAAAGCGGGAAACGCATACAATGAGCAGTTCTTC. The translation is CASSPKAGNAYNEQFF. Reference TRBV5-1 and TRBJ2-1 genes cover what lies past the CDR3, so the full variable domain is KAGVTQTPRYLIKTRGQQVTLSCSPISGHRSVSWYQQTPGQGLQFLFEYFSETQRNKGNFPGRFSGRQFSNSRSEMNVSTLELGDSALYLCASSPKAGNAYNEQFFGPGTRLTVL.